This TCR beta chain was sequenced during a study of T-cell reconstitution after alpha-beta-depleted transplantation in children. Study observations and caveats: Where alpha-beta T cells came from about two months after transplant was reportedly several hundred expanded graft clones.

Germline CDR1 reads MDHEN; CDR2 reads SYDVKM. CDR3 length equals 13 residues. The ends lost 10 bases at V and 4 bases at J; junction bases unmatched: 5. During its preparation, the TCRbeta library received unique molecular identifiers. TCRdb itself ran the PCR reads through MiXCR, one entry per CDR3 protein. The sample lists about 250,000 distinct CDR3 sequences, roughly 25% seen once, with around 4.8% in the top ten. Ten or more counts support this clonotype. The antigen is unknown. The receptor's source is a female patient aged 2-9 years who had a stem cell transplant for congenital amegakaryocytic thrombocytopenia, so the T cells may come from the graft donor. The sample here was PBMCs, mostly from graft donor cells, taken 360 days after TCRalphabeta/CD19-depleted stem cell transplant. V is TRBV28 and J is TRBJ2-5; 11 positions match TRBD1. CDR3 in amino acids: CATGQGASETQYF. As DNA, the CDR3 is TGTGCCACCGGACAGGGGGCATCAGAGACCCAGTACTTC.